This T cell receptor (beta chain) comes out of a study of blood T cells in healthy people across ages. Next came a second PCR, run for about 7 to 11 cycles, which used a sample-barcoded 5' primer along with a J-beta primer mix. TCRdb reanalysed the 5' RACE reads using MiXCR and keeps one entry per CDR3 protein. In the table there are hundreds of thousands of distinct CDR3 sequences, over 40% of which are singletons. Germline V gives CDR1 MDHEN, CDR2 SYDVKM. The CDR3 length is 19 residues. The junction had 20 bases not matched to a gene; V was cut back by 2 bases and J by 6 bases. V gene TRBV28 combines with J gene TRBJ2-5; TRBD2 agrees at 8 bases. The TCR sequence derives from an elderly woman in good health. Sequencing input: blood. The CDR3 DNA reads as TGTGCCAGCAGTTTAGTTATCGATACCGGGGGGGCCCTTAGGAAGACCCAGTACTTC. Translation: CASSLVIDTGGALRKTQYF.